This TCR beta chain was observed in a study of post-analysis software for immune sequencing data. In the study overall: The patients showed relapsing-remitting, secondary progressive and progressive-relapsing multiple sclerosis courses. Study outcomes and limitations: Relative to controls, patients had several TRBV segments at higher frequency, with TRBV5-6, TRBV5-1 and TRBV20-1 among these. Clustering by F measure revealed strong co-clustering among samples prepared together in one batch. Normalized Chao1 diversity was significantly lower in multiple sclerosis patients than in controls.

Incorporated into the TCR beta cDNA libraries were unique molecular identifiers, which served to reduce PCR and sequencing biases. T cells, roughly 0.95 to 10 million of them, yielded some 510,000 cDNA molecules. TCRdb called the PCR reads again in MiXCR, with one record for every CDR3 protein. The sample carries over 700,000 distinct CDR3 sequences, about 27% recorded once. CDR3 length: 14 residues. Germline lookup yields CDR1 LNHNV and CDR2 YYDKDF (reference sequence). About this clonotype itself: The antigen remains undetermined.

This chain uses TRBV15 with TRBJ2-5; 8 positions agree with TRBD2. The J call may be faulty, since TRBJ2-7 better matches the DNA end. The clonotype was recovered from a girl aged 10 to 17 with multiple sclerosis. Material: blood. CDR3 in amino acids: CATSRVSAGGEQYF. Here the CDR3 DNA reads TGTGCCACCAGCAGAGTTTCGGCGGGAGGCGAGCAGTACTTC.